The sequence of this TCR beta chain was determined in a study of blood T cell repertoires in COVID-19. As for the study in general: The United States, Italy and Spain supplied acute and convalescent COVID-19 samples.

The CDR3 is 12 residues long. The germline CDR1 and CDR2 sequences are LNHDA and SQIVND (reference sequence). With 5 bases removed from V and 5 bases from J, the gap between germline ends came to 9 bases. In the source study's methods: Reference gene primer amplification gave estimated nucleated cell counts. Data came from immunoSEQ multiplex PCR; TCRdb stores just in-frame clones and leaves some out. For V, J and clone size, that table is used; D and trimming come from the DNA. The sample yields some 150,000 clones, over 70% seen once. This clonotype was sampled from a man aged 45-65 years with active COVID-19. The sample comprised peripheral blood. J is TRBJ2-5 and V is TRBV19; D is uncertain. CDR3 region: CASSARVETQYF. The CDR3 bases are TGTGCCAGTAGTGCTCGAGTGGAGACCCAGTACTTC.